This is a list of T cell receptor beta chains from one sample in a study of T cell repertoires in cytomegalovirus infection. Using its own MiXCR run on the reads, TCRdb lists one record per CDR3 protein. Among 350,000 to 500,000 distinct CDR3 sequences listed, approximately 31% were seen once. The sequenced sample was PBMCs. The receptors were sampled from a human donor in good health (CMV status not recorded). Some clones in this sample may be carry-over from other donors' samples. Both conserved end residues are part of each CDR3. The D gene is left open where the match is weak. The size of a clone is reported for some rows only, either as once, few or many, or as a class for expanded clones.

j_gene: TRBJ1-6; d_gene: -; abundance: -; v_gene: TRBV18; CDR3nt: TGTGCCAGCTCAGGTCAGGGGTCAGTTCCGTCATCACCCCTCCACTTT; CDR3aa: CASSGQGSVPSSPLHF
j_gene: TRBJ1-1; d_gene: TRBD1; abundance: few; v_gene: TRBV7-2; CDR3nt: TGTGCCAGCAGCCGACGGACAGGGCGCTCCATGAACACTGAAGCTTTCTTT; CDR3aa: CASSRRTGRSMNTEAFF
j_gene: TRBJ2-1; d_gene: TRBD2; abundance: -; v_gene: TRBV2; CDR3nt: TGTGCCAGCAGAATAGCGGGGGGGCTTAATGAGCAGTTCTTC; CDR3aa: CASRIAGGLNEQFF
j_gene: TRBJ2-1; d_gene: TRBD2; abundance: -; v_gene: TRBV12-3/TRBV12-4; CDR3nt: TGTGCCAGCAGCCCAACTAGCGGGGGGGCATTTGAGCAGTTCTTC; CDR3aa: CASSPTSGGAFEQFF
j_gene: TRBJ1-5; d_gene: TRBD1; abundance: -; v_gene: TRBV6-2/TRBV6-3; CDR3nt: TGTGCCAGCAGTTACTCGACGACAGGGAATCAGCCCCAGCATTTT; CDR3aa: CASSYSTTGNQPQHF
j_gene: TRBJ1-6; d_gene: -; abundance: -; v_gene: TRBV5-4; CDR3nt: TGTGCCAGCAGCTTCAATAGGAACAATTCACCCCTCCACTTT; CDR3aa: CASSFNRNNSPLHF
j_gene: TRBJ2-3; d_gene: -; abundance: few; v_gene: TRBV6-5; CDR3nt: TGTGCCAGCGCCAACGGGGGCCAGACAGATACGCAGTATTTT; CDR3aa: CASANGGQTDTQYF
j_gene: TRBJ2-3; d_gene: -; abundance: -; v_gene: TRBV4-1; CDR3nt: TGCGCCAGCAGCTTCACCGGGCCAGATACGCAGTCTTTT; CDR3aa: CASSFTGPDTQSF
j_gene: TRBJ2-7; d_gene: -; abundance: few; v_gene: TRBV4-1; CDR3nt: TGCGCCAGCAGCCAAGAGGCACCCTACGAGCAGTACTTC; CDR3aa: CASSQEAPYEQYF
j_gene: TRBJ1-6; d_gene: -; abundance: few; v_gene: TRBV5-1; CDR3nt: TGCGCCAGCAGCTTGACAGGGTCCGGGTCACCCCTCCACTTT; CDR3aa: CASSLTGSGSPLHF
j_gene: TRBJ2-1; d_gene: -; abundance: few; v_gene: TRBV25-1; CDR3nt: TGTGCCAGCAGTGAGCTGAGCGGAGACTACAATGAGCAGTTCTTC; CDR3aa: CASSELSGDYNEQFF
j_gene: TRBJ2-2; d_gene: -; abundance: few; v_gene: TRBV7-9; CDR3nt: TGTGCCAGCAGCTTAACGGCGGGCACCGGGGAGCTGTTTTTT; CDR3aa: CASSLTAGTGELFF
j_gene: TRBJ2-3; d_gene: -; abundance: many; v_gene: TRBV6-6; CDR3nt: TGTGCCAGCTTTGGGGATACGCAGTATTTT; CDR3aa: CASFGDTQYF
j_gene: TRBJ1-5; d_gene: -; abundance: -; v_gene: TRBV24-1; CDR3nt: TGTGCCACCAGTGATTCTTACACCAATCAGCCCCAGCATTTT; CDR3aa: CATSDSYTNQPQHF
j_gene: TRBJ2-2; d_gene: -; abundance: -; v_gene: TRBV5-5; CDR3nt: TGTGCCAGCAGCTTGACGAGCAAGGGTACAGGGTCCACCGGGGAGCTGTTTTTT; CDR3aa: CASSLTSKGTGSTGELFF
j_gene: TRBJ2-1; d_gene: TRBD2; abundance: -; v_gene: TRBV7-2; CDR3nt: TGTGCCAGCAGCTTTGGACTAGCGGGGAACAATGAGCAGTTCTTC; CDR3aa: CASSFGLAGNNEQFF
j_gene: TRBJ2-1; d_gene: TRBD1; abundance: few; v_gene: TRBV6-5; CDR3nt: TGTGCCAGCAGTTACTCCGGACAGGACAATGAGCAGTTCTTC; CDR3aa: CASSYSGQDNEQFF
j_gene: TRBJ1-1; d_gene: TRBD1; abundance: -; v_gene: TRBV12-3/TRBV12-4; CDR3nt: TGTGCCAGCAGCCCACGGACAGGGGGGGAAAGGGAAGCTTTCTTT; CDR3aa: CASSPRTGGEREAFF
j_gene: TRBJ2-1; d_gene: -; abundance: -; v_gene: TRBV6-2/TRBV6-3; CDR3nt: TGTGCCAGCAGTTACGAGGATGAGCAGTTCTTC; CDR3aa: CASSYEDEQFF
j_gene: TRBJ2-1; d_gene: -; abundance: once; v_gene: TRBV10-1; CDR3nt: TGCGCCAGCAGTGAGTCTGGGAGCTCCTACAATGAGCAGTTCTTC; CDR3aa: CASSESGSSYNEQFF
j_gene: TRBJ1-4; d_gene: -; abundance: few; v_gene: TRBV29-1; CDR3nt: TGCAGCGTTGGCACAGGGTATGAAAAACTGTTTTTT; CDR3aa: CSVGTGYEKLFF
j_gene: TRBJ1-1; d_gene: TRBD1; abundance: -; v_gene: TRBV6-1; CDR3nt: TGTGCCAGCAGTTCTACAGGGGGGTTGTGGAACACTGAAGCTTTCTTT; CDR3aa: CASSSTGGLWNTEAFF
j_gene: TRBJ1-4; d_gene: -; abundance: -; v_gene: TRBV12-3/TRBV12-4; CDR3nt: TGTGCCAGTTTAGGAGGGGAAGAAAAACTGTTTTTT; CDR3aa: CASLGGEEKLFF
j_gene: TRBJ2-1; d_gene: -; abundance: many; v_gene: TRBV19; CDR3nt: TGTGCCAGTAGTATACGACGAAATGAGCAGTTCTTC; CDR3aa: CASSIRRNEQFF
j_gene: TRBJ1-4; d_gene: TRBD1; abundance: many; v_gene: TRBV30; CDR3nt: TGTGCCTGGAACCCGGGTCAGGGGGCCGAAAAACTGTTTTTT; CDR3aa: CAWNPGQGAEKLFF
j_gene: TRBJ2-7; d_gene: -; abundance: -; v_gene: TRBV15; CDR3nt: TGTGCCACCAGCAGAACAACCGGGACGACAGCCTACGAGCAGTACTTC; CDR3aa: CATSRTTGTTAYEQYF
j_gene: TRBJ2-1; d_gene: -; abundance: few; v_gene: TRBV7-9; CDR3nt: TGTGCCAGCAGCCCCCCTCAGGGTAACAATGAGCAGTTCTTC; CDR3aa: CASSPPQGNNEQFF
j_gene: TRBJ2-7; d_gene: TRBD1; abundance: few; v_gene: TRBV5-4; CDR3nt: TGTGCCAGCAGCTGGGGCCGGGACAGGGGATCCTACGAGCAGTACTTC; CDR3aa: CASSWGRDRGSYEQYF
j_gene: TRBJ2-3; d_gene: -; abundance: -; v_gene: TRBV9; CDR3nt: TGTGCCAGCAGCGTAATCTTGGGGGGGGCCACAGATACGCAGTATTTT; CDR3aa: CASSVILGGATDTQYF
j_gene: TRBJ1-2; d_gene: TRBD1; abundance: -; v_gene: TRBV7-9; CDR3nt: TGTGCCAGCAGCTTAGCGGTCACAGGGGGCTACAGCTACACCTTC; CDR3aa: CASSLAVTGGYSYTF
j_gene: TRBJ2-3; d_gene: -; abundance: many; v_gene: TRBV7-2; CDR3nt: TGTGCGACCGGGCGGGGCACAGATACGCAGTATTTT; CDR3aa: CATGRGTDTQYF
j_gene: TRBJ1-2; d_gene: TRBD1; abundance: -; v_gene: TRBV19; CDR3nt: TGTGCCAGTAGTATCCACAGGGGGCAGGACTATGGCTACACCTTC; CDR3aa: CASSIHRGQDYGYTF
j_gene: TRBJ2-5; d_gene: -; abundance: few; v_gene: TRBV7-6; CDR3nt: TGTGCCAGCAGCTTTGGGACAACCCAAGAGACCCAGTACTTC; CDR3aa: CASSFGTTQETQYF
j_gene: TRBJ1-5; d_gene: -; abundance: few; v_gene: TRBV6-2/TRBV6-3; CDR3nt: TGTGCCAGCACCATGGACGGGGGTGGGAACCAGCCCCAGCATTTT; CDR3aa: CASTMDGGGNQPQHF